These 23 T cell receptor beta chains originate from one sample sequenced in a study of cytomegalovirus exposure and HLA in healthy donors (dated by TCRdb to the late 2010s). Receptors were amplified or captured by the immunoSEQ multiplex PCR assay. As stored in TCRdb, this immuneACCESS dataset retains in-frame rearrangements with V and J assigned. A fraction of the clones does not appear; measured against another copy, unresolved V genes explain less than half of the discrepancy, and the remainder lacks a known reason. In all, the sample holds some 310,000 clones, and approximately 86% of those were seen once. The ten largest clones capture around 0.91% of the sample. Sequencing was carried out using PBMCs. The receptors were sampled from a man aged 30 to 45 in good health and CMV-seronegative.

Here the CDR3 reads CASGQRFLEDTQYF. The CDR3 nucleotides read TGTGCCAGCGGACAGCGTTTTCTCGAGGATACGCAGTATTTT. The V call is TRBV2, the J call TRBJ2-3; TRBD1 is a possible D gene (6 bases). The CDR3 runs 14 residues. Germline CDR1 SNHLY, CDR2 FYNNEI. V gave up 8 bases and J gave up 6 bases, with 18 bases separating them.

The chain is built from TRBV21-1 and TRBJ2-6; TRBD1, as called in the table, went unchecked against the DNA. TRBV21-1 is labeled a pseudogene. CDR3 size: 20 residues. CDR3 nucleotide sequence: TGTGCCAGCAGCAAAGAAGAGGGGGTCTGCCATTGCGCTGGGGCCAACGTCCTGACTTTC. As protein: CASSKEEGVCHCAGANVLTF.

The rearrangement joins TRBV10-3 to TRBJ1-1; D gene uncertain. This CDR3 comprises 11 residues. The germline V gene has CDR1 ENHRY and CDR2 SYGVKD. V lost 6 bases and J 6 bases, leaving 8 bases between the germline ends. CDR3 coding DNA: TGTGCCATCAGGAGCGGGCCTGAAGCTTTCTTT. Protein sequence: CAIRSGPEAFF.

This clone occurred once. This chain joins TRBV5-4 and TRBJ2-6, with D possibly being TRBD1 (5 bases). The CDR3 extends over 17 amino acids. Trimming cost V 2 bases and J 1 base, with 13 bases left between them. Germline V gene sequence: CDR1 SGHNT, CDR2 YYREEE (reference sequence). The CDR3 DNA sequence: TGTGCCAGCAGCTTAGCAGGGTATTTTTCTGGGGCCAACGTCCTGACTTTC. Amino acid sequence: CASSLAGYFSGANVLTF.

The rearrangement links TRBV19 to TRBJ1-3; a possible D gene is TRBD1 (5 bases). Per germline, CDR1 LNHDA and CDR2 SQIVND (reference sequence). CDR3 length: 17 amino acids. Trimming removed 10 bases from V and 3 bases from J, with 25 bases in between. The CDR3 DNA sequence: TGTGCCACCATTAGGGGCACAGGATCTCTCGGTGGAAACACCATATATTTT. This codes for CATIRGTGSLGGNTIYF.

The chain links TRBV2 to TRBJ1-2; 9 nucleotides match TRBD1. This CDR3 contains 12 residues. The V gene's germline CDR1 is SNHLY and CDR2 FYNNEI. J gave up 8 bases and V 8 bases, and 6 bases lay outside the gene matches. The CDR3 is CASAWDREGYTF. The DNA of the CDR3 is TGTGCCAGCGCCTGGGACAGGGAAGGCTACACCTTC.

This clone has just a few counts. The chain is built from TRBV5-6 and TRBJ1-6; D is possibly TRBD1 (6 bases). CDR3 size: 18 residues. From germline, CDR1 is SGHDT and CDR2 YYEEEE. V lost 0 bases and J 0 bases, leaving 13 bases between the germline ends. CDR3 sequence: CASSLVAGASSYNSPLHF. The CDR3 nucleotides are TGTGCCAGCAGCTTGGTAGCGGGGGCGAGCTCCTATAATTCACCCCTCCACTTT. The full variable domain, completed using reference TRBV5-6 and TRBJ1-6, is DAGVTQSPTHLIKTRGQQVTLRCSPKSGHDTVSWYQQALGQGPQFIFQYYEEEERQRGNFPDRFSGHQFPNYSSELNVNALLLGDSALYLCASSLVAGASSYNSPLHFGNGTRLTVT.

CDR3 coding DNA: TGTGCCAGTAGTATGGAAGGTCTCGGGGTCTACAATGAGCAGTTCTTC. Translating it yields CASSMEGLGVYNEQFF. The chain carries TRBV19 and TRBJ2-1, with D tentatively TRBD2 (5 bases). The CDR3 extends over 16 amino acids. Looked up from germline, CDR1 is LNHDA and CDR2 is SQIVND (reference sequence). The germline V and J ends were trimmed by 3 bases and 3 bases, with 15 bases remaining between them.

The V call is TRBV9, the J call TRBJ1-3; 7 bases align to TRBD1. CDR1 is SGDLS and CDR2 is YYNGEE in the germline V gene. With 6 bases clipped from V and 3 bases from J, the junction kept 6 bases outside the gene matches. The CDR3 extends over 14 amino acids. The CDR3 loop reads CASTPQGGGNTIYF. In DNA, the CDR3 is TGTGCCAGCACCCCCCAGGGGGGTGGAAACACCATATATTTT.

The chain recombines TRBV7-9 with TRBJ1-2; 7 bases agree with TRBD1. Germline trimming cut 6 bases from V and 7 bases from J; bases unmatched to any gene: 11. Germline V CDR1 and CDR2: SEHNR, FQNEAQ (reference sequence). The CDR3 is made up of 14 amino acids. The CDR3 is CASSHTGESSGYTF. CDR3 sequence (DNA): TGTGCCAGCAGTCACACAGGGGAATCGAGTGGCTACACCTTC.

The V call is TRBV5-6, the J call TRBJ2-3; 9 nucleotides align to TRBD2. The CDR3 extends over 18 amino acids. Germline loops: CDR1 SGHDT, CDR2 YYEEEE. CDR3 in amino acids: CAAGPPLRGGQGLDTQYF. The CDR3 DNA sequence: TGTGCTGCGGGGCCCCCCCTGCGGGGGGGCCAGGGTTTGGATACGCAGTATTTT.

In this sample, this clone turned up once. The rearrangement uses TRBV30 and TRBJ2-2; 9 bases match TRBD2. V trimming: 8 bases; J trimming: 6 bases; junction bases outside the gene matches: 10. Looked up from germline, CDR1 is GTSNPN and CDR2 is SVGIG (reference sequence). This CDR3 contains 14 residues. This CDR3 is CAGDLVAGAGELFF. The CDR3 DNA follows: TGTGCCGGAGACTTGGTAGCGGGGGCCGGGGAGCTGTTTTTT.

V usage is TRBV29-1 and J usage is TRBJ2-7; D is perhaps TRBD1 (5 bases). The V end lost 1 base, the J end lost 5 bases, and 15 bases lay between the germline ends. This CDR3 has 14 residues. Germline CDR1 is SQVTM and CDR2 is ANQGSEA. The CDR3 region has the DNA TGCAGCGTTGAAGGACAGCCATCTAGTAACGAGCAGTACTTC. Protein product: CSVEGQPSSNEQYF.

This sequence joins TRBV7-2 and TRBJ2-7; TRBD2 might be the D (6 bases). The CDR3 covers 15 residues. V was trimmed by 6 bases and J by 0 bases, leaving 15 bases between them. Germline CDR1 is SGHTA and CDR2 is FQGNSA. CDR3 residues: CASSPRGGFSYEQYF. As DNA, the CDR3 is TGTGCCAGCAGTCCTAGAGGAGGGTTCTCCTACGAGCAGTACTTC.

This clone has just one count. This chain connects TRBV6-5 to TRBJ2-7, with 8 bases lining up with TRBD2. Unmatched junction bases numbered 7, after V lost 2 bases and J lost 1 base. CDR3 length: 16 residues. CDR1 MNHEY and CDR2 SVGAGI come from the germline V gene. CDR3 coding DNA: TGTGCCAGCAGTTACCGCGGGACTAGTGGTTCCTACGAGCAGTACTTC. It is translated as CASSYRGTSGSYEQYF.

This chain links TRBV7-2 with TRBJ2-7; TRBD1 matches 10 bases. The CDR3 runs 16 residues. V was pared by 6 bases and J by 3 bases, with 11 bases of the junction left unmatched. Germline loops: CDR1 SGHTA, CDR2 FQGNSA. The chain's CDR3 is CASRHLAGQGNYEQYF. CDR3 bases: TGTGCCAGCAGGCATCTTGCGGGACAGGGGAACTACGAGCAGTACTTC. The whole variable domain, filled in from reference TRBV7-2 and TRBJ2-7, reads GAGVSQSPSNKVTEKGKDVELRCDPISGHTALYWYRQSLGQGLEFLIYFQGNSAPDKSGLPSDRFSAERTGGSVSTLTIQRTQQEDSAVYLCASRHLAGQGNYEQYFGPGTRLTVT.

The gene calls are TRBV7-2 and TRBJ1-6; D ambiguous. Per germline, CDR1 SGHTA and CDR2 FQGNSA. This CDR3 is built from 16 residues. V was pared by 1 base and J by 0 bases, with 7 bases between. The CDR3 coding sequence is TGTGCCAGCAGCTTAGAAACCAGCTCCTATAATTCACCCCTCCACTTT. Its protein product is CASSLETSSYNSPLHF.

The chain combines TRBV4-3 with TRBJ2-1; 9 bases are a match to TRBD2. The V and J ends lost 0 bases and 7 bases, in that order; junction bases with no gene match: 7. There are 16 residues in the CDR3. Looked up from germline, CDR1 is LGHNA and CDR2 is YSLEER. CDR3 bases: TGCGCCAGCAGCCAAGAGTTGCTAGCGGGGAGTAATGAGCAGTTCTTC. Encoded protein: CASSQELLAGSNEQFF.

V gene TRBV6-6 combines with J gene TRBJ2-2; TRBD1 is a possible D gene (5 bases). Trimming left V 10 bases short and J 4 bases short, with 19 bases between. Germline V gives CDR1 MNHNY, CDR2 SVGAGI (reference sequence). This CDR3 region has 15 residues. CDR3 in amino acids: CATIRGVVGTGELFF. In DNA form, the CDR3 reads TGTGCCACGATAAGGGGTGTCGTGGGCACCGGGGAGCTGTTTTTT.

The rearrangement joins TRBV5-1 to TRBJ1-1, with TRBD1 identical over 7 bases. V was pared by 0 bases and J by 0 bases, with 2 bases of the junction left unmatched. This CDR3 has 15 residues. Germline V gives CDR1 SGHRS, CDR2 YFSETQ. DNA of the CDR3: TGCGCCAGCAGCTTGGGGGGACAGATGAACACTGAAGCTTTCTTT. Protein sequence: CASSLGGQMNTEAFF.

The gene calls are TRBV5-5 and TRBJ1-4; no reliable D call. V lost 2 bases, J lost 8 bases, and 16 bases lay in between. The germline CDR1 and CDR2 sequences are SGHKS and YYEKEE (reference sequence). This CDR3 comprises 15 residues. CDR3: CASSLLDNLWEKLFF. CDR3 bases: TGTGCCAGCAGCTTACTCGACAATTTATGGGAAAAACTGTTTTTT.

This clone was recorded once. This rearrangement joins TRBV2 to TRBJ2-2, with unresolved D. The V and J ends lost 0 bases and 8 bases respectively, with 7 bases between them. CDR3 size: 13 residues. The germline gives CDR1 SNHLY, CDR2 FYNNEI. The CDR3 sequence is CASSEARRGELFF. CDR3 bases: TGTGCCAGCAGTGAAGCCAGGCGAGGGGAGCTGTTTTTT.

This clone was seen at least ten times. The CDR3 spells CASSLLWRAPLHF. CDR3 sequence (DNA): TGTGCCAGCAGTTTATTGTGGAGGGCACCCCTCCACTTT. V gene TRBV27 combines with J gene TRBJ1-6, with D unresolved. The CDR3 spans 13 residues. Deletions cut 1 base from V and 11 bases from J, with 9 bases between. CDR1 and CDR2 from the germline V gene are MNHEY and SMNVEV (reference sequence).